The 25 T cell receptor beta chains below come from one sample, sequenced in a study of OX40 agonist ivuxolimab in advanced cancers. Assay: immunoSEQ multiplex PCR; the TCRdb copy retains only in-frame clones and omits some. The data show 95,000 to 150,000 clones, roughly 95% seen once. The material sequenced was CD4+ or CD8+ T cells sorted from blood, taken in a trial of the OX40 agonist ivuxolimab. These receptors were taken from an adult with an advanced solid tumor such as melanoma, head and neck, liver or kidney cancer.

The chain is built from TRBV12-5 and TRBJ1-3; the D gene is possibly TRBD1 (5 bases). V lost 2 bases and J lost 0, with 11 bases in between. The V gene's germline CDR1 is LGHNT and CDR2 FRNRAP. The CDR3 loop spans 16 amino acids. CDR3 nucleotide sequence: TGTGCTAGTGGTTTGTCGGGACGGCTCTCTGGAAACACCATATATTTT. This translates into CASGLSGRLSGNTIYF.

V gene TRBV7-2 combines with J gene TRBJ2-7; TRBD1 or TRBD2 may be the D gene (5 bases each). In germline, CDR1 is SGHTA, CDR2 FQGNSA. The V end was cut by 0 bases, the J end by 7 bases, with 10 bases between. CDR3 length: 13 residues. CDR3 residues: CASSLAGDKEQYF. Written as DNA, the CDR3 is TGTGCCAGCAGCTTAGCGGGGGATAAGGAGCAGTACTTC.

The V and J genes are TRBV6-6 and TRBJ2-7; 8 bases agree with TRBD1. With V trimmed by 5 bases and J by 5 bases, 2 bases remained unmatched. The CDR3 contains 12 residues. Germline-derived CDR1 and CDR2 are MNHNY and SVGAGI (reference sequence). For the CDR3, the DNA is TGTGCCAGCAGTACGACAGGGGACGAGCAGTACTTC. It specifies CASSTTGDEQYF.

The chain employs TRBV11-1 and TRBJ2-5, with unresolved D. The CDR3 runs 13 residues. The ends were cut back, 5 bases at V and 6 bases at J, with 13 bases in the middle. Germline lookup yields CDR1 SGHAT and CDR2 FQDESV (reference sequence). The CDR3 DNA follows: TGTGCCAGCAGCCATCCAAACGCGAAGACCCAGTACTTC. Protein product: CASSHPNAKTQYF.

The J gene is TRBJ1-2, the V gene TRBV29-1, with 8 bases fitting TRBD1. V was clipped by 7 bases and J by 7 bases; unmatched bases: 11. This CDR3 is built from 13 residues. Looked up from germline, CDR1 is SQVTM and CDR2 is ANQGSEA. The DNA of the CDR3 is TGCAGCGCCGAGAAGGACAGGGTTGGTGGCTACACCTTC. It specifies CSAEKDRVGGYTF. The variable domain in full, with the rest retrieved from reference TRBV29-1 and TRBJ1-2, is SAVISQKPSRDICQRGTSLTIQCQVDSQVTMMFWYRQQPGQSLTLIATANQGSEATYESGFVIDKFPISRPNLTFSTLTVSNMSPEDSSIYLCSAEKDRVGGYTFGSGTRLTVV.

The V gene is TRBV7-2, the J gene TRBJ2-2; unclear D gene. Trimming took off 1 base at V and 7 bases at J, with 4 bases between the two ends. CDR1 and CDR2 (germline): SGHTA, FQGNSA. This CDR3 comprises 12 residues. The CDR3 sequence: CASSLVDGELFF. CDR3 nucleotide sequence: TGTGCCAGCAGCTTAGTTGACGGGGAGCTGTTTTTT.

V usage is TRBV30 and J usage is TRBJ1-6; tentatively, D is TRBD1 (6 bases). Trimming left V 2 bases short and J 10 bases short, with 15 bases between. This CDR3 has 14 residues. Germline CDR1 reads GTSNPN; CDR2 reads SVGIG (reference sequence). The CDR3 is CAWSTTGSGSPLHF. Here the CDR3 DNA reads TGTGCCTGGAGTACCACAGGGTCGGGGTCACCCCTCCACTTT.

The chain couples TRBV19 to TRBJ1-2; D call uncertain. There are 12 residues in the CDR3. Looked up from germline, CDR1 is LNHDA and CDR2 is SQIVND (reference sequence). Trimming pared 2 bases from V and 4 bases from J, leaving 5 bases between. The CDR3 coding sequence is TGTGCCAGTAGTATAAAGGGCTATGGCTACACCTTC. Translating gives CASSIKGYGYTF.

The rearrangement links TRBV2 to TRBJ2-7; 7 positions match TRBD1. The CDR3 runs to 13 residues. Germline lookup yields CDR1 SNHLY and CDR2 FYNNEI. The ends lost 7 bases at V and 4 bases at J; junction bases unmatched: 7. The CDR3 nucleotides are TGTGCCAGCACTCGACAGGGATCTTACGAGCAGTACTTC. This encodes CASTRQGSYEQYF.

The chain recombines TRBV28 with TRBJ2-7, with D perhaps TRBD2 (5 bases). Germline values: CDR1 MDHEN, CDR2 SYDVKM. The CDR3 is 15 residues long. Between the trimmed V and J ends, which lost 5 bases and 1 base, there was a span of 15 bases. The CDR3: CASSGLTDPSYEQYF. The CDR3 region has the DNA TGTGCCAGCAGTGGACTGACGGATCCATCCTACGAGCAGTACTTC.

This clone has only one observation. V gene TRBV28 combines with J gene TRBJ1-1; D is ambiguous. Trimming left V 8 bases short and J 5 bases short, with 9 bases between. CDR1 and CDR2 (germline): MDHEN, SYDVKM. This CDR3 comprises 11 residues. The CDR3 nucleotides are TGTGCCAGCGCGGGCCCTACTGAAGCTTTCTTT. Its translation: CASAGPTEAFF. Using reference TRBV28 and TRBJ1-1 for the parts outside the CDR3, the full variable domain is DVKVTQSSRYLVKRTGEKVFLECVQDMDHENMFWYRQDPGLGLRLIYFSYDVKMKEKGDIPEGYSVSREKKERFSLILESASTNQTSMYLCASAGPTEAFFGQGTRLTVV.

The CDR3: CASSLGGTAYEQYF. CDR3 DNA: TGTGCCAGCAGCTTAGGAGGGACCGCCTACGAGCAGTACTTC. V is TRBV7-8 and J is TRBJ2-7; D could derive from TRBD1 or TRBD2 (5 bases each). With 1 base removed from V and 2 bases from J, the gap between germline ends came to 9 bases. CDR1 is SGHVS, CDR2 FQNEAQ, per germline. This CDR3 is built from 14 residues.

The chain has TRBV7-2 and TRBJ2-3; D is ambiguous. Trimming took off 1 base at V and 0 bases at J, with 5 bases between the two ends. Germline loops: CDR1 SGHTA, CDR2 FQGNSA. The CDR3 is made up of 14 amino acids. CDR3 nucleotides: TGTGCCAGCAGCTTAGAACCTAGCACAGATACGCAGTATTTT. Translated, it gives CASSLEPSTDTQYF.

CDR3 loop: CASSLNNEQFF. CDR3 coding DNA: TGTGCCAGCAGCTTAAACAATGAGCAGTTCTTC. This chain links TRBV7-3 with TRBJ2-1; D gene unclear. The CDR3 sequence is 11 residues long. The V gene's germline CDR1 is SGHTA and CDR2 FQGTGA. The V end was cut by 1 base, the J end by 5 bases, with 0 bases between.

The chain combines TRBV7-3 with TRBJ2-1; a possible D gene is TRBD2 (5 bases). V lost 5 bases and J 0 bases, leaving 11 bases between the germline ends. CDR3 size: 15 residues. In germline, CDR1 is SGHTA, CDR2 FQGTGA. CDR3 DNA sequence: TGTGCCAGCAGCATAGCGACCGGCTCCTACAATGAGCAGTTCTTC. Its translation: CASSIATGSYNEQFF.

This sequence joins TRBV6-5 and TRBJ2-7; D perhaps matches TRBD1 (6 bases). Trimming shortened V by 6 bases and J by 2 bases, and 11 bases separated the two germline ends. Germline V gives CDR1 MNHEY, CDR2 SVGAGI. This CDR3 has 13 amino acids. This CDR3 is CASRDSLPYEQYF. The CDR3 DNA reads TGTGCCAGCAGGGACAGTCTCCCCTACGAGCAGTACTTC.

The CDR3 sequence: CASSSGQGGEKLFF. The CDR3 DNA follows: TGCGCCAGCAGCTCCGGACAGGGGGGTGAAAAACTGTTTTTT. The rearrangement joins TRBV5-1 to TRBJ1-4; 10 nucleotides agree with TRBD1. V shed 3 bases, J shed 7 bases, and the junction held 3 bases outside the gene matches. CDR1 SGHRS and CDR2 YFSETQ come from the germline V gene. This CDR3 is 14 amino acids long. Variable domain in full (rest from reference TRBV5-1 and TRBJ1-4): KAGVTQTPRYLIKTRGQQVTLSCSPISGHRSVSWYQQTPGQGLQFLFEYFSETQRNKGNFPGRFSGRQFSNSRSEMNVSTLELGDSALYLCASSSGQGGEKLFFGSGTQLSVL.

J is TRBJ2-7 and V is TRBV6-1; the match to TRBD2 covers 11 bases. V lost 4 bases, J lost 4 bases, and 3 bases stayed unmatched. Germline assignment: CDR1 MNHNS and CDR2 SASEGT. The CDR3 sequence is 14 residues long. The CDR3 spells CASSAGTSGYEQYF. The DNA for the CDR3 is TGTGCCAGCAGTGCTGGGACTAGCGGATACGAGCAGTACTTC.

A few counts support this clone. This chain joins TRBV10-3 and TRBJ1-6; 7 bases fit TRBD1. This CDR3 spans 15 amino acids. Germline V gene lookup returns CDR1 ENHRY and CDR2 SYGVKD. V shed 3 bases, J shed 5 bases, and the junction held 4 bases outside the gene matches. The CDR3, as DNA: TGTGCCATCAGTGAAGGGACAGCAGATAATTCACCCCTCCACTTT. Protein sequence: CAISEGTADNSPLHF.

This chain connects TRBV6-6 to TRBJ1-4, with D possibly matching TRBD1 (6 bases). Germline CDR1 MNHNY, CDR2 SVGAGI (reference sequence). Trimming cost V 2 bases and J 6 bases, with 16 bases left between them. This CDR3 has 16 residues. The CDR3: CASSYAGGGGYEKLFF. DNA of the CDR3: TGTGCCAGCAGTTACGCCGGAGGGGGGGGGTATGAAAAACTGTTTTTT.

CDR3 region: CASSDGIFPSEAFF. CDR3 nucleotide sequence: TGTGCCAGCAGTGATGGGATTTTCCCCTCTGAAGCTTTCTTT. The chain couples TRBV6-5 to TRBJ1-1; D not certain. The V end lost 5 bases, the J end lost 6 bases, and 16 bases lay between the germline ends. The CDR3 covers 14 residues. The germline V gene encodes CDR1 MNHEY and CDR2 SVGAGI.

This rearrangement joins TRBV9 to TRBJ2-1; 8 bases line up with TRBD1. The CDR3 is 15 amino acids. Per germline, CDR1 SGDLS and CDR2 YYNGEE. The V and J ends lost 0 bases and 15 bases, in that order; junction bases with no gene match: 14. The CDR3 sequence is CASSVDPQGARVVFF. The CDR3 bases are TGTGCCAGCAGCGTAGACCCGCAGGGGGCGCGGGTAGTGTTCTTC.

This rearrangement joins TRBV6-1 to TRBJ1-4; D may be TRBD1 (5 bases). The ends were cut back, 0 bases at V and 7 bases at J, with 12 bases in the middle. The CDR3 loop spans 15 amino acids. Germline CDR1 MNHNS, CDR2 SASEGT. The CDR3 sequence is CASSEAHGAGEKLFF. DNA of the CDR3: TGTGCCAGCAGTGAAGCGCATGGGGCCGGTGAAAAACTGTTTTTT.

The chain is built from TRBV11-3 and TRBJ2-7; TRBD2 aligns across 9 bases. CDR3 length: 15 amino acids. V lost 2 bases and J lost 2; bases outside the gene matches: 4. The germline V gene encodes CDR1 SGHNT and CDR2 YENEEA. The CDR3 DNA reads TGTGCCAGCAGCTTAAAGCGGGGGGCCCCCTACGAGCAGTACTTC. This encodes CASSLKRGAPYEQYF. Complete variable domain (other parts from reference TRBV11-3 and TRBJ2-7): EAGVVQSPRYKIIEKKQPVAFWCNPISGHNTLYWYLQNLGQGPELLIRYENEEAVDDSQLPKDRFSAERLKGVDSTLKIQPAELGDSAVYLCASSLKRGAPYEQYFGPGTRLTVT.

The J gene is TRBJ2-3, the V gene TRBV5-6; no definite D call. Germline V gene data show CDR1 as SGHDT and CDR2 as YYEEEE. This CDR3 has 12 amino acids. V was pared by 1 base and J by 6 bases, with 6 bases between. The CDR3: CASSLMGDTQYF. CDR3 DNA sequence: TGTGCCAGCAGCTTGATGGGGGATACGCAGTATTTT. Filled out from reference TRBV5-6 and TRBJ2-3, the complete variable domain reads DAGVTQSPTHLIKTRGQQVTLRCSPKSGHDTVSWYQQALGQGPQFIFQYYEEEERQRGNFPDRFSGHQFPNYSSELNVNALLLGDSALYLCASSLMGDTQYFGPGTRLTVL.